This T cell receptor (beta chain) was observed in a study of shared clonotypes between healthy human individuals. With respect to this clone: Its antigen is currently unknown.

The study, taken as a whole, reports: A generally larger estimated richness was seen in naive subsets than in memory subsets.

The CDR3 is 18 residues long. Germline CDR1 is SGHTA and CDR2 is FQGNSA. V was clipped by 5 bases and J by 5 bases, with 22 bases between them. In replicate PCRs of sorted subsets, 150 to 200 ng DNA, approximately 28,000 T cell genomes, was used. Profiling relied on immunoSEQ multiplex PCR, and the TCRdb table lists in-frame clones only, not all of them. There are under 600,000 clones in the sample; roughly 95% occur only once, and around 0.067% lies in the top ten. Specimen: naive CD4+ T cells sorted from blood. The subset denotes: CD45RA+ positively selected. This sequence was found in a woman under 40 in good health. This chain connects TRBV7-2 to TRBJ2-6; D is unclear. The CDR3: CASSPLPRRQSRANVLTF. CDR3 DNA sequence: TGTGCCAGCAGCCCTTTACCCAGACGACAAAGTCGGGCCAACGTCCTGACTTTC.